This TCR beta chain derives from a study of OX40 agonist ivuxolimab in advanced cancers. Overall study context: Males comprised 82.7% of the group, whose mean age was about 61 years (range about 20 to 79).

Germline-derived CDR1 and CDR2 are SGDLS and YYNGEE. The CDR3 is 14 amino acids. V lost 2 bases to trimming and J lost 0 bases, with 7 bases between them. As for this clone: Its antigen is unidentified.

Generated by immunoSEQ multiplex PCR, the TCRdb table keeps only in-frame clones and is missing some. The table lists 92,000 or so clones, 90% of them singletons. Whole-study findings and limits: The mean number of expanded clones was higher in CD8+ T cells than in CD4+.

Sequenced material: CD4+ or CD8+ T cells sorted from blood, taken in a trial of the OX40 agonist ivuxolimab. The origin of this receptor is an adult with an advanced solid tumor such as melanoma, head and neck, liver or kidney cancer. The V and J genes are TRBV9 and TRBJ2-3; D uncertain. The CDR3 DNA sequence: TGTGCCAGCAGCGTCAGAGCTAGCACAGATACGCAGTATTTT. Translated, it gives CASSVRASTDTQYF.